The 17 T cell receptor beta chains below were found in one sample sequenced in a study of T cells expressing NK-cell markers. Reprocessing the 5' RACE reads, TCRdb reports a single entry for every CDR3 protein and omits DNA. This sample's clone table lists some 500,000 distinct CDR3 sequences. The sequenced material came from blood T cells: a sorted CD56 or NKG2C T cell subset, CD4+ or CD8+ T cells, or bulk PBMC T cells (not recorded which). These receptors came from a woman in her 50s in good health.

The chain joins TRBV29-1 to TRBJ2-1; TCRdb's assignment of TRBD2 cannot be checked, as there is no DNA. The V gene's germline CDR1 is SQVTM and CDR2 ANQGSEA. This CDR3 is 15 amino acids long. CDR3 sequence: CSTLGLAGYVGEQFF.

V is TRBV5-1 and J is TRBJ2-1; TCRdb's assignment of TRBD2 cannot be checked, as there is no DNA. Looked up from germline, CDR1 is SGHRS and CDR2 is YFSETQ. CDR3 length: 15 residues. CDR3 sequence reads: CASSRISGLPDEQFF.

J is TRBJ2-1 and V is TRBV9; TCRdb picks TRBD2, but there is no DNA to check that call. The CDR3 is made up of 18 amino acids. The germline V gene has CDR1 SGDLS and CDR2 YYNGEE. CDR3 loop: CASSGLAGGLLIQNEQFF.

The chain joins TRBV5-1 to TRBJ2-3; the TCRdb D gene call, TRBD2, has no DNA to confirm it. The CDR3 is 15 amino acids. CDR1 and CDR2 (germline): SGHRS, YFSETQ. CDR3: CASSVAVAGEGTQYF. The whole variable domain, filled in from reference TRBV5-1 and TRBJ2-3, reads KAGVTQTPRYLIKTRGQQVTLSCSPISGHRSVSWYQQTPGQGLQFLFEYFSETQRNKGNFPGRFSGRQFSNSRSEMNVSTLELGDSALYLCASSVAVAGEGTQYFGPGTRLTVL.

V and J are TRBV6-5 and TRBJ2-3. Germline values: CDR1 MNHEY, CDR2 SVGAGI. The CDR3 spans 12 residues. CDR3 protein: CATLSVEDTQYF.

The genes are TRBV24-1 and TRBJ2-3; the TCRdb call, TRBD2, lacks DNA for checking. Germline loops: CDR1 KGHDR, CDR2 SFDVKD. The CDR3 sequence is 16 residues long. The CDR3: CATSDRSSGDTDTQYF.

The chain joins TRBV11-2 to TRBJ2-1. The CDR3 is 14 amino acids. Per the germline V gene, CDR1 is SGHAT and CDR2 is FQNNGV. The CDR3 reads CASSYARLYNEQFF.

The rearrangement links TRBV30 to TRBJ2-1. The CDR3 is 12 residues long. Germline CDR1 GTSNPN, CDR2 SVGIG (reference sequence). CDR3 sequence: CAWSASVVTQFF.

The chain carries TRBV5-1 and TRBJ1-1. The CDR3 covers 13 residues. Per the germline V gene, CDR1 is SGHRS and CDR2 is YFSETQ. CDR3 loop: CASRLGRLDEAFF.

The chain carries TRBV6-5 and TRBJ2-1; the D gene TCRdb calls, TRBD2, cannot be checked with no DNA. From germline, CDR1 is MNHEY and CDR2 SVGAGI. The CDR3 is 13 residues long. The CDR3 loop reads CASNRALGNEQFF.

This chain links TRBV20-1 with TRBJ2-5; TCRdb designates TRBD1, a call that cannot be tested without DNA. Germline CDR1 DFQATT, CDR2 SNEGSKA (reference sequence). This CDR3 has 16 amino acids. The chain's CDR3 is CSAGHRGTGGPEAQYF.

The rearrangement uses TRBV29-1 and TRBJ2-7; checking the TCRdb D call of TRBD1 is not possible without DNA. The CDR3 runs 13 residues. Germline V lookup: CDR1 SQVTM, CDR2 ANQGSEA. CDR3 region: CSVEDRQGRRQYF.

The chain has TRBV24-1 and TRBJ2-2; TCRdb proposes TRBD2, but this gene call is untestable without DNA. The CDR3 loop spans 13 amino acids. In germline, CDR1 is KGHDR, CDR2 SFDVKD. The CDR3 loop is CATSTSGNRELFF.

The CDR3 reads CASSLVIRREGGDTQYF. The V and J genes are TRBV5-1 and TRBJ2-3; without DNA, the TCRdb call of TRBD2 cannot be checked. This CDR3 region has 17 residues. Germline CDR1 SGHRS, CDR2 YFSETQ. Looking up the rest from reference TRBV5-1 and TRBJ2-3 gives the full variable domain: KAGVTQTPRYLIKTRGQQVTLSCSPISGHRSVSWYQQTPGQGLQFLFEYFSETQRNKGNFPGRFSGRQFSNSRSEMNVSTLELGDSALYLCASSLVIRREGGDTQYFGPGTRLTVL.

The CDR3 loop reads CATSSGTHRTDTQYF. The rearrangement joins TRBV15 to TRBJ2-3; TCRdb outputs TRBD1, but without DNA this stays unchecked. Germline CDR1 reads LNHNV; CDR2 reads YYDKDF (reference sequence). This CDR3 has 15 amino acids.

The genes are TRBV12-3 or TRBV12-4 and TRBJ2-1. This CDR3 contains 15 residues. CDR3 loop: CASSSRSGSYNEQFF.

CDR3 region: CASSFTQVAETQYF. V and J are TRBV11-2 and TRBJ2-5; without DNA, the TCRdb call of TRBD1 cannot be checked. Per germline, CDR1 SGHAT and CDR2 FQNNGV. The CDR3 contains 14 residues.